This T cell receptor (beta chain) originates from a study of response to subunit inactivated influenza vaccine. TCRdb re-derived calls from the RT-PCR reads in MiXCR, one entry per CDR3 protein. The data show about 170,000 distinct CDR3 sequences, with approximately 12% seen just once and over 25% held by the top ten. V lost 3 bases and J lost 6, with 18 bases in between. This CDR3 is 16 amino acids long. Germline CDR1 SGHVS, CDR2 FQNEAQ. These data were also reused for a study on T cells expressing NK-cell markers. Per that paper: 5'RACE template switching with UMIs generated TCR beta cDNA.

The material sequenced was CD8+ T cells sorted from PBMCs, taken 12 days after vaccination. The V and J genes are TRBV7-8 and TRBJ1-5; perhaps TRBD1 as D (5 bases). The receptor was derived from a man aged 45 to 65 who received an inactivated influenza vaccine. CDR3 nucleotide sequence: TGTGCCAGCAGCTTCAGCCCTGGGACTTTAACTCAGCCCCAGCATTTT. It specifies CASSFSPGTLTQPQHF. The full variable domain, its missing parts supplied by reference TRBV7-8 and TRBJ1-5, is GAGVSQSPRYKVAKRGQDVALRCDPISGHVSLFWYQQALGQGPEFLTYFQNEAQLDKSGLPSDRFFAERPEGSVSTLKIQRTQQEDSAVYLCASSFSPGTLTQPQHFGDGTRLSIL.